Below are 27 T cell receptor beta chains sequenced from a single sample in a study of shared clonotypes between healthy human individuals. Sequencing used immunoSEQ multiplex PCR; TCRdb keeps in-frame clones, though not all of them. Of fewer than 1.6 million clones in the sample, about 98.5% were seen once. Sequencing used naive CD4+ T cells sorted from blood. The subset was: CD45RA+ positively selected. The receptors were gathered from a man between 25 and 39 years old in good health.

As regards this clone: At the DNA level, this CDR3 is encoded by other sequences in the same sample as well. The gene calls are TRBV29-1 and TRBJ2-1, with D maybe TRBD1 (6 bases). Germline values: CDR1 SQVTM, CDR2 ANQGSEA. The CDR3 covers 15 residues. Trimming left V 1 base short and J 1 base short, with 11 bases between. CDR3 DNA sequence: TGCAGCGTTGAAGGTGGCAGGGGTTCCTACAATGAGCAGTTCTTC. It codes for CSVEGGRGSYNEQFF.

The chain joins TRBV10-1 to TRBJ2-2, with TRBD1 matching 10 bases. Germline-derived CDR1 and CDR2 are WNHNN and SYGVQD (reference sequence). This CDR3 is 15 amino acids long. J gave up 4 bases and V 6 bases, and 5 bases lay outside the gene matches. CDR3 sequence (DNA): TGCGCCAGCAGCTGGGACAGGGGAGGCACCGGGGAGCTGTTTTTT. This translates into CASSWDRGGTGELFF.

The rearrangement joins TRBV29-1 to TRBJ2-1, with D possibly TRBD1 on 5 matching bases. Trimming took off 4 bases at V and 0 bases at J, with 13 bases between the two ends. The CDR3 spans 15 residues. The germline CDR1 and CDR2 sequences are SQVTM and ANQGSEA. CDR3 nucleotides: TGCAGCGTTGGTCAGGACATTATCTCCTACAATGAGCAGTTCTTC. It encodes CSVGQDIISYNEQFF.

The chain uses TRBV7-2 and TRBJ1-4; 7 bases are shared with TRBD1. The CDR3 sequence is 15 residues long. Germline trimming cut 7 bases from V and 6 bases from J; bases unmatched to any gene: 11. The germline gives CDR1 SGHTA, CDR2 FQGNSA. CDR3 sequence: CASTTGPGQYEKLFF. CDR3 in DNA: TGTGCCAGCACCACAGGTCCGGGACAGTATGAAAAACTGTTTTTT.

The chain recombines TRBV4-3 with TRBJ1-1, with D perhaps TRBD1 (6 bases). Per the germline V gene, CDR1 is LGHNA and CDR2 is YSLEER. CDR3 size: 15 residues. V gave up 4 bases and J gave up 3 bases, with 15 bases separating them. For the CDR3, the DNA is TGCGCCAGCAGCCCCAGAGGGGGGATGGACACTGAAGCTTTCTTT. Translating it yields CASSPRGGMDTEAFF.

This chain joins TRBV7-9 and TRBJ1-4; D not certain. Germline V gene lookup returns CDR1 SEHNR and CDR2 FQNEAQ (reference sequence). The CDR3 consists of 12 residues. Trimming pared 10 bases from V and 10 bases from J, leaving 16 bases between. The CDR3 reads CANAPLEGKLFF. The CDR3 DNA reads TGTGCCAACGCCCCGCTCGAGGGAAAACTGTTTTTT.

V is TRBV18 and J is TRBJ2-2, with 7 bases lining up with TRBD1. Per germline, CDR1 KGHSH and CDR2 LQKENI. V gave up 1 base and J gave up 0 bases; unmatched junction bases: 8. This CDR3 has 18 amino acids. The CDR3 sequence is CASSPLLGGNSNTGELFF. For the CDR3, the DNA is TGTGCCAGCTCACCACTCTTAGGGGGCAACTCGAACACCGGGGAGCTGTTTTTT.

The genes are TRBV18 and TRBJ2-1; weak D call: TRBD2 (6 bases). The CDR3 is 16 residues long. V lost 2 bases and J 5 bases, leaving 16 bases between the germline ends. Germline loops: CDR1 KGHSH, CDR2 LQKENI. Here the CDR3 reads CASSPIGGATNNEQFF. CDR3 coding DNA: TGTGCCAGCTCACCAATTGGCGGGGCAACTAACAATGAGCAGTTCTTC.

This sequence joins TRBV7-2 and TRBJ2-2; perhaps TRBD2 as D (6 bases). Germline lookup yields CDR1 SGHTA and CDR2 FQGNSA. The CDR3 is made up of 16 amino acids. The ends were cut back, 6 bases at V and 1 base at J, with 15 bases in the middle. The CDR3, as DNA: TGTGCCAGCAGGAGAACCGGGACTCAGAACACCGGGGAGCTGTTTTTT. It yields the protein CASRRTGTQNTGELFF.

V gene TRBV5-1 combines with J gene TRBJ2-3, with 12 bases identical to TRBD1. V was clipped by 1 base and J by 4 bases; unmatched bases: 4. CDR3 length equals 16 residues. The germline V gene has CDR1 SGHRS and CDR2 YFSETQ. CDR3 protein: CASSLPGTGGPDTQYF. The CDR3 region has the DNA TGCGCCAGCAGCTTGCCCGGGACAGGGGGCCCAGATACGCAGTATTTT.

The V call is TRBV6-5, the J call TRBJ1-3, with D hard to call. Per the germline V gene, CDR1 is MNHEY and CDR2 is SVGAGI. The length of the CDR3 is 13 residues. V lost 10 bases and J lost 1, with 11 bases in between. The DNA for the CDR3 is TGTGCCACCTTACCGTGGTCTGGAAACACCATATATTTT. Its translation is CATLPWSGNTIYF.

The rearrangement joins TRBV5-1 to TRBJ1-2; D unresolved. The germline V gene encodes CDR1 SGHRS and CDR2 YFSETQ. CDR3 length: 13 residues. Trimming took 1 base from V and 4 from J, leaving 8 bases between them. CDR3 loop: CASSLTLTYGYTF. The DNA of the CDR3 is TGCGCCAGCAGCTTGACTCTAACCTATGGCTACACCTTC.

The chain recombines TRBV7-2 with TRBJ2-7; TRBD2 matches at 7 bases. The V segment lost 2 bases and the J segment 4 bases; nucleotides outside the gene matches: 11. There are 16 residues in the CDR3. CDR1 is SGHTA, CDR2 FQGNSA, per germline. The CDR3 region has the DNA TGTGCCAGCAGCTTAACTTCCGCGGGAGTGGGTTACGAGCAGTACTTC. This gives the protein CASSLTSAGVGYEQYF.

Points on this clone: The sample has other DNA sequences that encode this CDR3 too. This chain uses TRBV18 with TRBJ1-1; D not certain. V lost 2 bases to trimming and J lost 0 bases, with 4 bases between them. Germline CDR1 is KGHSH and CDR2 is LQKENI. This CDR3 comprises 13 residues. CDR3 in DNA: TGTGCCAGCTCACCAGGTTTGAACACTGAAGCTTTCTTT. This gives the protein CASSPGLNTEAFF.

The chain recombines TRBV18 with TRBJ2-7; D is perhaps TRBD2 (6 bases). CDR1 is KGHSH, CDR2 LQKENI, per germline. The CDR3 extends over 14 amino acids. Trimming removed 3 bases at V and 6 bases at J, with 15 bases between. In DNA, the CDR3 is TGTGCCAGCTCACCCGGTGGCGGGACGGGCGAGCAGTACTTC. Translated: CASSPGGGTGEQYF. Using reference TRBV18 and TRBJ2-7 for the parts outside the CDR3, the full variable domain is NAGVMQNPRHLVRRRGQEARLRCSPMKGHSHVYWYRQLPEEGLKFMVYLQKENIIDESGMPKERFSAEFPKEGPSILRIQQVVRGDSAAYFCASSPGGGTGEQYFGPGTRLTVT.

Only one count was recorded for this clone. The genes are TRBV5-1 and TRBJ2-1; 7 nucleotides agree with TRBD1. The CDR3 contains 15 residues. V lost 4 bases to trimming and J lost 10 bases; unmatched junction nucleotides: 14. Germline V lookup: CDR1 SGHRS, CDR2 YFSETQ. CDR3 sequence: CASSPGASRGREQFF. CDR3 sequence (DNA): TGCGCCAGCAGCCCCGGGGCCTCGAGGGGGCGGGAGCAGTTCTTC.

This clone was seen a single time. The same CDR3 is also encoded by other DNA sequences in this sample. V usage is TRBV5-8 and J usage is TRBJ2-5; no reliable D call. CDR1 SGHTS and CDR2 YDEGEE come from the germline V gene. The V and J ends lost 3 bases and 4 bases respectively, with 10 bases between them. This CDR3 is built from 13 residues. CDR3 in amino acids: CASSSPGRETQYF. For the CDR3, the DNA is TGTGCCAGCAGCTCGCCGGGTAGAGAGACCCAGTACTTC.

The chain carries TRBV18 and TRBJ1-1; D unresolved. With 7 bases removed from V and 0 bases from J, the gap between germline ends came to 9 bases. This CDR3 is 13 amino acids long. Germline V CDR1 and CDR2: KGHSH, LQKENI. The CDR3 nucleotides read TGTGCCAGCTTAACTACGGTGAACACTGAAGCTTTCTTT. Residues: CASLTTVNTEAFF.

This clone was observed a single time. The chain carries TRBV7-6 and TRBJ2-4; the D gene is possibly TRBD1 (6 bases). CDR1 and CDR2 from the germline V gene are SGHVS and FNYEAQ. V lost 0 bases and J 6 bases, leaving 18 bases between the germline ends. This CDR3 has 17 residues. As DNA, the CDR3 is TGTGCCAGCAGCTTAGCGTCTAGTGGGGGCAGGGGAAACATTCAGTACTTC. It translates to CASSLASSGGRGNIQYF.

Of note for this clone: Other DNA variants within this sample encode the same CDR3. The rearrangement joins TRBV10-3 to TRBJ2-7, with 10 bases lining up with TRBD2. V trimming: 6 bases; J trimming: 4 bases; junction bases outside the gene matches: 6. CDR3 length: 14 residues. CDR1 is ENHRY and CDR2 is SYGVKD in the germline V gene. The CDR3 nucleotides are TGTGCCATCAGCACTAGCGGGGCTTCTTACGAGCAGTACTTC. Translation gives CAISTSGASYEQYF.

The rearrangement links TRBV6-5 to TRBJ1-2; no reliable D call. This CDR3 is built from 14 residues. V gave up 8 bases and J gave up 4 bases, with 17 bases separating them. The germline V gene encodes CDR1 MNHEY and CDR2 SVGAGI. In DNA, the CDR3 is TGTGCCAGCGCCGCGCGTCTCGCATCCTATGGCTACACCTTC. Its translation is CASAARLASYGYTF.

The J gene is TRBJ2-7, the V gene TRBV18; D possibly matches TRBD1 or TRBD2 (5 bases each). This CDR3 contains 14 residues. V dropped 4 bases and J dropped 2 bases, with 12 bases sitting between them. Germline V lookup: CDR1 KGHSH, CDR2 LQKENI. In nucleotides, the CDR3 is TGTGCCAGCTCACGAACCGGGGCCCCCTACGAGCAGTACTTC. Encoded protein: CASSRTGAPYEQYF. Together with reference TRBV18 and TRBJ2-7, the CDR3 gives the full variable domain: NAGVMQNPRHLVRRRGQEARLRCSPMKGHSHVYWYRQLPEEGLKFMVYLQKENIIDESGMPKERFSAEFPKEGPSILRIQQVVRGDSAAYFCASSRTGAPYEQYFGPGTRLTVT.

The rearrangement joins TRBV28 to TRBJ2-1; D gene ambiguous. The V end lost 2 bases, the J end lost 3 bases, and 11 bases lay between the germline ends. The CDR3 is 15 amino acids. Germline V CDR1 and CDR2: MDHEN, SYDVKM. Written as DNA, the CDR3 is TGTGCCAGCAGTTTAGCGGCTGGCGGCTACAATGAGCAGTTCTTC. As protein: CASSLAAGGYNEQFF. The full variable domain, completed using reference TRBV28 and TRBJ2-1, is DVKVTQSSRYLVKRTGEKVFLECVQDMDHENMFWYRQDPGLGLRLIYFSYDVKMKEKGDIPEGYSVSREKKERFSLILESASTNQTSMYLCASSLAAGGYNEQFFGPGTRLTVL.

The chain employs TRBV5-5 and TRBJ2-2; a possible D gene is TRBD1 (5 bases). This CDR3 contains 14 residues. Germline lookup yields CDR1 SGHKS and CDR2 YYEKEE (reference sequence). Trimming left V 3 bases short and J 4 bases short, with 10 bases between. The CDR3 DNA is TGTGCCAGCAGCTCGCAGACAGTCACCGGGGAGCTGTTTTTT. Protein product: CASSSQTVTGELFF.

The V gene is TRBV18, the J gene TRBJ2-1; possible D gene TRBD2, 5 bases. V gave up 3 bases and J gave up 7 bases, with 16 bases separating them. Germline V gene data show CDR1 as KGHSH and CDR2 as LQKENI. The CDR3 has 15 residues. The CDR3 DNA reads TGTGCCAGCTCACCTAACGTCGGAGGCGGTAATGAGCAGTTCTTC. This translates into CASSPNVGGGNEQFF.

As DNA, the CDR3 is TGCAGCGCGGATTTTGTAGATACGCAGTATTTT. Amino acids: CSADFVDTQYF. This rearrangement joins TRBV29-1 to TRBJ2-3, with D uncertain. V dropped 7 bases and J dropped 5 bases, with 10 bases sitting between them. Germline CDR1 and CDR2: SQVTM and ANQGSEA. The length of the CDR3 is 11 residues.

This clone appeared a single time. The chain couples TRBV19 to TRBJ2-6; D remains unclear. The V and J ends lost 1 base and 2 bases respectively, with 12 bases between them. The CDR3 loop spans 17 amino acids. The germline gives CDR1 LNHDA, CDR2 SQIVND (reference sequence). This chain's CDR3 is CASSIGPPNAGANVLTF. CDR3 DNA sequence: TGTGCCAGTAGTATAGGCCCTCCGAATGCTGGGGCCAACGTCCTGACTTTC.